Reported below is one T cell receptor beta chain. No antigen is known for it. The CDR3 is 16 amino acids. The germline CDR1 and CDR2 sequences are MNHNY and SVGAGI (reference sequence). The V end lost 2 bases, the J end lost 6 bases, and 17 bases lay between the germline ends. PCR employed 60 Vbeta and 13 Jbeta primers. Only in-frame clones appear in the TCRdb table, and some are missing; sequencing was by immunoSEQ multiplex PCR. The repertoire has fewer than 200,000 clones, roughly 80% of them found once; the top ten carry about 1.3%. These data belong to a study of cytomegalovirus exposure and HLA in healthy donors. Looking at the study overall: In a previous analysis, about 100 million unique TCR beta sequences were found from 150 million to 200 million T cells. Samples from HLA-typed donors yielded approximately 80 million unique TCRs in an early data release.

Study results and caveats: For TCR beta chains, V- and J-gene trimming was later linked to a missense DCLRE1C variant. Associated with cytomegalovirus, according to the listing, were approximately 160 TCR beta chains.

V gene TRBV6-6 combines with J gene TRBJ1-5, with a possible D match to TRBD1 (6 bases). The material sequenced was PBMCs. This TCR derives from a man younger than 40 in good health and CMV-seronegative. CDR3 in DNA: TGTGCCAGCAGTTACCAGGGGTCGCTCGTCGGTCAGCCCCAGCATTTT. Protein sequence: CASSYQGSLVGQPQHF.